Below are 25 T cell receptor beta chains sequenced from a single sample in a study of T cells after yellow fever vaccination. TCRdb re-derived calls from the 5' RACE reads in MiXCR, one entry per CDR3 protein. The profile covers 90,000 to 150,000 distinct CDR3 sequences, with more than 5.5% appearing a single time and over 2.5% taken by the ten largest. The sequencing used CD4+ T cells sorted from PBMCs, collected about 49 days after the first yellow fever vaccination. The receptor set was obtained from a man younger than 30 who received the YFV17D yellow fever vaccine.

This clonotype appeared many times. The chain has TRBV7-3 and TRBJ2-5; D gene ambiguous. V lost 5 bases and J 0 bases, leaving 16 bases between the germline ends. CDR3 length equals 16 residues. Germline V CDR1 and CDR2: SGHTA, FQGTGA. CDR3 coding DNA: TGTGCCAGCAGCCGGCCCCCCTATAGGGACCAAGAGACCCAGTACTTC. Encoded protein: CASSRPPYRDQETQYF.

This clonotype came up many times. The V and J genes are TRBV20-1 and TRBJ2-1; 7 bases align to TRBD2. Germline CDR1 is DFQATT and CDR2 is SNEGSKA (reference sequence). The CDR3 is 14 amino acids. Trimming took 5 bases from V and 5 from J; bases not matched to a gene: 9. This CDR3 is CSAEAGQSNNEQFF. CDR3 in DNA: TGCAGTGCTGAAGCGGGGCAGTCGAACAATGAGCAGTTCTTC.

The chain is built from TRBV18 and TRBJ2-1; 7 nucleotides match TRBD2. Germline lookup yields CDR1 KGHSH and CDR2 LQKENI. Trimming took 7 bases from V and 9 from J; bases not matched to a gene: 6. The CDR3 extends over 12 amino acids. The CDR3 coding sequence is TGTGCCAGCTTAACAGCGGGGACTGAGCAGTTCTTC. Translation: CASLTAGTEQFF. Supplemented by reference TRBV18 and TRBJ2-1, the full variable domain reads NAGVMQNPRHLVRRRGQEARLRCSPMKGHSHVYWYRQLPEEGLKFMVYLQKENIIDESGMPKERFSAEFPKEGPSILRIQQVVRGDSAAYFCASLTAGTEQFFGPGTRLTVL.

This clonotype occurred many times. CDR3 sequence reads: CASTPGAGSGANVLTF. The CDR3 region has the DNA TGTGCCAGCACCCCGGGGGCAGGCTCCGGGGCCAACGTCCTGACTTTC. This chain uses TRBV12-3 or TRBV12-4 with TRBJ2-6; either TRBD1 or TRBD2 may supply D (6 bases each). This CDR3 region has 16 residues. The V end was cut by 7 bases, the J end by 4 bases, with 17 bases between.

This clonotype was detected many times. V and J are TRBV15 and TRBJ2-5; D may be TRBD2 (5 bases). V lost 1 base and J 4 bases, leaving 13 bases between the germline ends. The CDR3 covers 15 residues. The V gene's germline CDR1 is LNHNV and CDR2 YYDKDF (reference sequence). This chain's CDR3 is CATSRGSGRGETQYF. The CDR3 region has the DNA TGTGCCACCAGCAGAGGGTCGGGCCGGGGAGAGACCCAGTACTTC.

The CDR3 loop reads CSANRQGQNTEAFF. CDR3 nucleotides: TGCAGTGCCAACCGGCAGGGCCAGAACACTGAAGCTTTCTTT. The rearrangement joins TRBV20-1 to TRBJ1-1; D possibly corresponds to TRBD1 (5 bases). Trimming took 6 bases from V and 1 from J, leaving 15 bases between them. Germline V CDR1 and CDR2: DFQATT, SNEGSKA (reference sequence). This CDR3 spans 14 amino acids.

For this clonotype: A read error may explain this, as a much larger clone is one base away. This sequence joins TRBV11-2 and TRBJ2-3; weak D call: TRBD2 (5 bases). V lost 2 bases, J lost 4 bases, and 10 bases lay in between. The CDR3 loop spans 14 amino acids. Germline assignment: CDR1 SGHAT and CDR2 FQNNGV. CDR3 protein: CASSLTRAADTQYF. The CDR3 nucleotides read TGTGCCAGCAGCTTAACTAGGGCTGCAGATACGCAGTATTTT.

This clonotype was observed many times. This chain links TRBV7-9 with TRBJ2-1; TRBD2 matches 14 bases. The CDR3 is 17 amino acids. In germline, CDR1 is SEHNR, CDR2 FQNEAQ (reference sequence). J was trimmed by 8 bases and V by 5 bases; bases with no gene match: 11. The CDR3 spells CASSPRLAGGPRYEQFF. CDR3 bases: TGTGCCAGCAGCCCTCGACTAGCGGGGGGGCCCCGATATGAGCAGTTCTTC.

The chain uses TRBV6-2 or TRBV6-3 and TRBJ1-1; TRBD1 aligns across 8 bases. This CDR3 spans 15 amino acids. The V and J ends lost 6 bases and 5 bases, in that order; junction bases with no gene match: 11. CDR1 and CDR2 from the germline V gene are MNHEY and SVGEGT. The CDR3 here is CASSHKWTGITEAFF. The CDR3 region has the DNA TGTGCCAGCAGCCATAAATGGACAGGGATTACTGAAGCTTTCTTT.

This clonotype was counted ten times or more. For the CDR3, the DNA is TGCAGTGCTGCCGGCGGACTAGGCGGCGAGCAGTACGTC. As protein: CSAAGGLGGEQYV. This chain uses TRBV20-1 with TRBJ2-7; 7 nucleotides match TRBD2. Germline V gene lookup returns CDR1 DFQATT and CDR2 SNEGSKA (reference sequence). The CDR3 loop spans 13 amino acids. V was pared by 5 bases and J by 6 bases, with 10 bases of the junction left unmatched.

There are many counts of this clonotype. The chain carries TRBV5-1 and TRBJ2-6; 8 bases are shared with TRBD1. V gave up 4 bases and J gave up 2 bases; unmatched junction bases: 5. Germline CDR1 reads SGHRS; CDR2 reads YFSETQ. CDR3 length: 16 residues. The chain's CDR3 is CASSVGQATGANVLTF. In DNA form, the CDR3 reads TGCGCCAGCAGCGTGGGACAGGCGACTGGGGCCAACGTCCTGACTTTC.

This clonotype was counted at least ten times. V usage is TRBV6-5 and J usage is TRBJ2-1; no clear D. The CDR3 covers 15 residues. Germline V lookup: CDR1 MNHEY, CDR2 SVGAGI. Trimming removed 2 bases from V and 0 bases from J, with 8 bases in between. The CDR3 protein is CASSYGINSYNEQFF. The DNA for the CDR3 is TGTGCCAGCAGTTACGGGATAAACTCCTACAATGAGCAGTTCTTC.

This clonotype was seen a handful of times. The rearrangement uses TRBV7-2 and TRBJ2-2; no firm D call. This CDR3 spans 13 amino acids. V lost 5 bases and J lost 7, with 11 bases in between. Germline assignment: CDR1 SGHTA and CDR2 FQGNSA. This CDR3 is CASSADSGGELFF. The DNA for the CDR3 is TGTGCCAGCAGCGCCGATTCTGGCGGGGAGCTGTTTTTT. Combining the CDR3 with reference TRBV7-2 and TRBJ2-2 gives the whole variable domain GAGVSQSPSNKVTEKGKDVELRCDPISGHTALYWYRQSLGQGLEFLIYFQGNSAPDKSGLPSDRFSAERTGGSVSTLTIQRTQQEDSAVYLCASSADSGGELFFGEGSRLTVL.

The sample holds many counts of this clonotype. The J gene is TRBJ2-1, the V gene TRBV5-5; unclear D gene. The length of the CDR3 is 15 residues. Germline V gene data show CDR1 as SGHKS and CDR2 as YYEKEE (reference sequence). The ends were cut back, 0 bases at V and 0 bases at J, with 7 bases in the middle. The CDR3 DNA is TGTGCCAGCAGCTTGGAGGTCTTCTCCTACAATGAGCAGTTCTTC. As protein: CASSLEVFSYNEQFF.

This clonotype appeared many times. This CDR3 is CASSFLGTSPNSPLHF. The CDR3 DNA follows: TGTGCCAGCAGTTTCCTAGGGACTAGCCCCAATTCACCCCTCCACTTT. The V and J genes are TRBV27 and TRBJ1-6; TRBD1 might be the D (5 bases). Germline CDR1 and CDR2: MNHEY and SMNVEV (reference sequence). Trimming removed 3 bases from V and 7 bases from J, with 16 bases in between. The CDR3 is made up of 16 amino acids.

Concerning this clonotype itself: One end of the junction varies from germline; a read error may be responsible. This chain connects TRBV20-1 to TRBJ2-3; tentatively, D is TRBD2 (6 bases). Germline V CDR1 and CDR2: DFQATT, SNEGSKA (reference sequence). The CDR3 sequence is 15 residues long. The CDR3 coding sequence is TGCAGTGCTAGTTTGGCGGGGAGCTTCACAGATGCGCAGTATTTT. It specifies CSASLAGSFTDAQYF.

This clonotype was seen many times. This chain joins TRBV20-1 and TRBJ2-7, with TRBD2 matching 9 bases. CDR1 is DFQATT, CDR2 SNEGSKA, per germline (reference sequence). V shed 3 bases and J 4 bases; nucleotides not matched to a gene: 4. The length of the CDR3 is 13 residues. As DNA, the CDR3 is TGCAGTGCTAGTGAGCTAGCGGGATACGAGCAGTACTTC. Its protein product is CSASELAGYEQYF.

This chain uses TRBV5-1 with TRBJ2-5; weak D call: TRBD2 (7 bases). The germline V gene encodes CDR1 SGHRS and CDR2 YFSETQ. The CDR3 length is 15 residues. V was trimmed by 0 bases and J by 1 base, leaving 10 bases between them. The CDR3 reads CASSLDGGPQETQYF. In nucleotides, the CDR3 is TGCGCCAGCAGCTTGGACGGGGGGCCCCAAGAGACCCAGTACTTC.

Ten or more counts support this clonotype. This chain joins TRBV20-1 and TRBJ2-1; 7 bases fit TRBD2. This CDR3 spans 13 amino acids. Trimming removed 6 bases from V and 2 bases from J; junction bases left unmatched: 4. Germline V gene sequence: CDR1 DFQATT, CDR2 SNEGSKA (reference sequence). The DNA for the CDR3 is TGCAGTGCGCTACGGGGGGCCTACAATGAGCAGTTCTTC. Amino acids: CSALRGAYNEQFF.

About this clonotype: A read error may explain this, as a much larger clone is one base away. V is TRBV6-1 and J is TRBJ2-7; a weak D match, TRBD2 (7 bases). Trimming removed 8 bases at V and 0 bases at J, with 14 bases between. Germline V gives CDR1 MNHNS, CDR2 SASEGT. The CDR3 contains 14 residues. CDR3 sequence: CASRRRGHSYEQYF. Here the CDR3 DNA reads TGTGCCAGCCGGCGGCGGGGGCACTCCTACGAGCAGTACTTC.

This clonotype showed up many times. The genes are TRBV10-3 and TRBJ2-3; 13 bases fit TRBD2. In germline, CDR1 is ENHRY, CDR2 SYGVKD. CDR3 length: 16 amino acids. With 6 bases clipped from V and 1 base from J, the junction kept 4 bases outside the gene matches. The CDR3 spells CAISVGLAGRTDTQYF. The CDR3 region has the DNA TGTGCCATCAGCGTGGGACTAGCGGGACGCACAGATACGCAGTATTTT.

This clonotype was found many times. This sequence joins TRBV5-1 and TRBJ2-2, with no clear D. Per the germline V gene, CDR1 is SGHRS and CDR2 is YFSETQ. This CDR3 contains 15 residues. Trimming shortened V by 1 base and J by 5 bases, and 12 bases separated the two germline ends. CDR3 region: CASSLFAVKTGELFF. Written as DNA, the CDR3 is TGCGCCAGCAGCTTGTTTGCGGTAAAGACCGGGGAGCTGTTTTTT.

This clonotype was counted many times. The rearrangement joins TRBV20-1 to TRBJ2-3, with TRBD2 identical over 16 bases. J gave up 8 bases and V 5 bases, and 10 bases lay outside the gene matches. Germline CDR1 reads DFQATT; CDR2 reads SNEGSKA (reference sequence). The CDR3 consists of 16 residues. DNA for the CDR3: TGCAGTGCTTCGGGACTAGCGGGGGGGCCGTCAGGTACGCAGTATTTT. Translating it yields CSASGLAGGPSGTQYF.

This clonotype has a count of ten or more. The CDR3 sequence: CASSLETGAPTEAFF. CDR3 bases: TGTGCCAGCAGCTTAGAGACAGGGGCTCCCACTGAAGCTTTCTTT. V is TRBV7-6 and J is TRBJ1-1; 8 bases agree with TRBD1. The germline V gene encodes CDR1 SGHVS and CDR2 FNYEAQ. The CDR3 is 15 residues long. Trimming took 1 base from V and 4 from J; bases not matched to a gene: 5.

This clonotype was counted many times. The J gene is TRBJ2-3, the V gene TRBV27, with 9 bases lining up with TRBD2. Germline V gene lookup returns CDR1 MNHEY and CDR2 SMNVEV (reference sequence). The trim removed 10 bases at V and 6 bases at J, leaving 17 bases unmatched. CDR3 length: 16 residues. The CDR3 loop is CAIAKGGGAKTDTQYF. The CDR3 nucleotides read TGTGCCATCGCGAAGGGCGGGGGGGCCAAGACGGATACGCAGTATTTT.